Below, 21 T cell receptor beta chains from the same sample are listed, as sequenced in a study of blood T cell repertoires in COVID-19. This table comes from immunoSEQ multiplex PCR, and its TCRdb copy is limited to in-frame clones, with some not included. This sample carries 150,000 to 200,000 clones, 78% of them seen once, and the ten largest clones take roughly a sixth. The sequencing sample was made of PBMCs or T cells enriched from blood (not recorded which). The receptors here all came from a woman in her forties or fifties who had recovered from COVID-19.

This chain joins TRBV5-1 and TRBJ2-3; no definite D call. CDR3 length: 14 residues. Germline V gene data show CDR1 as SGHRS and CDR2 as YFSETQ. The V gene lost 0 bases and the J gene lost 2 bases, with 7 bases spanning the gap. In nucleotides, the CDR3 is TGCGCCAGCAGCTTGGACAGCCCCACAGATACGCAGTATTTT. Its translation is CASSLDSPTDTQYF.

This chain uses TRBV27 with TRBJ1-1; 8 nucleotides match TRBD1. Germline lookup yields CDR1 MNHEY and CDR2 SMNVEV (reference sequence). Germline trimming cut 2 bases from V and 2 bases from J; bases unmatched to any gene: 4. The length of the CDR3 is 15 residues. The CDR3 coding sequence is TGTGCCAGCAGTTTACAGGGGGCAACCAACACTGAAGCTTTCTTT. As protein: CASSLQGATNTEAFF.

A remark on this clone: One end of the junction is discordant with germline, which a read error may explain. The same CDR3 also results from other DNA sequences found in this sample. The rearrangement links TRBV14 to TRBJ1-2; TRBD1 matches at 7 bases. The CDR3 sequence is 14 residues long. Per the germline V gene, CDR1 is SGHDN and CDR2 is FVKESK. The CDR3 spells CASSRLTGDYGYTF. CDR3 nucleotide sequence: TGTGCTAGCAGCCGCTTAACAGGGGACTATGGCTACACCTTC.

Only one count was recorded for this clone. V usage is TRBV5-4 and J usage is TRBJ2-1; 11 bases fit TRBD2. The CDR3 spans 14 residues. The germline V gene has CDR1 SGHNT and CDR2 YYREEE (reference sequence). V dropped 2 bases and J dropped 10; count of bases not matched to a gene: 5. The CDR3 coding sequence is TGTGCCAGCAGCTTAATGACTAGCGGGGCCGAGCAGTTCTTC. It codes for CASSLMTSGAEQFF.

The chain couples TRBV29-1 to TRBJ1-4; the D is unclear. Trimming removed 7 bases at V and 8 bases at J, with 14 bases between. CDR1 SQVTM and CDR2 ANQGSEA come from the germline V gene. The CDR3 contains 12 residues. CDR3 residues: CSGWRTGEKLFF. CDR3 sequence (DNA): TGCAGCGGATGGCGTACGGGGGAAAAACTGTTTTTT.

The CDR3 region has the DNA TGTGCCAGCAGCTACGGACAGGGGGCTCAGCCCCAGCATTTT. It is translated as CASSYGQGAQPQHF. This chain links TRBV5-6 with TRBJ1-5, with 11 bases lining up with TRBD1. The CDR3 is 14 residues long. V shed 3 bases and J 6 bases; nucleotides not matched to a gene: 2. CDR1 and CDR2 (germline): SGHDT, YYEEEE.

The rearrangement uses TRBV4-1 and TRBJ2-1, with 9 nucleotides matching TRBD1. V trimming: 4 bases; J trimming: 7 bases; junction bases outside the gene matches: 5. The germline gives CDR1 MGHRA, CDR2 YSYEKL. This CDR3 has 14 residues. The CDR3 protein is CASSPGTGWNEQFF. DNA for the CDR3: TGCGCCAGCAGCCCCGGGACAGGGTGGAATGAGCAGTTCTTC.

The genes are TRBV5-5 and TRBJ2-7; 7 bases are shared with TRBD2. The CDR3 has 15 residues. In germline, CDR1 is SGHKS, CDR2 YYEKEE (reference sequence). V shed 2 bases, J shed 2 bases, and the junction held 7 bases outside the gene matches. The CDR3 loop reads CASSLGWGGAYEQYF. The CDR3 region has the DNA TGTGCCAGCAGCTTAGGGTGGGGGGGGGCCTACGAGCAGTACTTC.

This chain joins TRBV5-4 and TRBJ1-2, with 7 bases fitting TRBD1. V gave up 6 bases and J gave up 6 bases; unmatched junction bases: 8. This CDR3 comprises 13 residues. The germline gives CDR1 SGHNT, CDR2 YYREEE (reference sequence). CDR3 coding DNA: TGTGCCAGCAAGGTCGGCCAGGGGGATGGCTACACCTTC. Protein product: CASKVGQGDGYTF.

V is TRBV2 and J is TRBJ2-1; TRBD2 aligns across 7 bases. J gave up 3 bases and V 6 bases, and 14 bases lay outside the gene matches. From germline, CDR1 is SNHLY and CDR2 FYNNEI. This CDR3 has 17 residues. CDR3 nucleotide sequence: TGTGCCAGCAGCGACAGAACCCGCGGGAGCTTCTACAATGAGCAGTTCTTC. Translating gives CASSDRTRGSFYNEQFF.

The CDR3 here is CASSYSVASGNTIYF. The DNA of the CDR3 is TGTGCCAGCAGTTACTCTGTAGCTTCAGGAAACACCATATATTTT. The chain is built from TRBV6-5 and TRBJ1-3, with no clear D. This CDR3 comprises 15 residues. Germline values: CDR1 MNHEY, CDR2 SVGAGI. V lost 0 bases and J 4 bases, leaving 10 bases between the germline ends.

The chain recombines TRBV7-3 with TRBJ2-3; D unclear. The CDR3 spans 13 residues. Germline values: CDR1 SGHTA, CDR2 FQGTGA. Trimming took 10 bases from V and 8 from J, leaving 19 bases between them. Here the CDR3 reads CATAAQQLSTQYF. The DNA for the CDR3 is TGTGCCACCGCGGCCCAGCAGCTCTCTACGCAGTATTTT.

V usage is TRBV7-8 and J usage is TRBJ2-2; 12 bases are a match to TRBD2. The junction had 8 bases not matched to a gene; V was cut back by 3 bases and J by 0 bases. The CDR3 is made up of 19 amino acids. From germline, CDR1 is SGHVS and CDR2 FQNEAQ. The CDR3 coding sequence is TGTGCCAGCAGCTTCAGGAGGACTAGCGGGACAACGAACACCGGGGAGCTGTTTTTT. Translated, it gives CASSFRRTSGTTNTGELFF.

The J gene is TRBJ2-7, the V gene TRBV9, with 15 bases aligning to TRBD2. Germline CDR1 and CDR2: SGDLS and YYNGEE. The CDR3 runs to 16 residues. Trimming took 3 bases from V and 6 from J; bases not matched to a gene: 7. CDR3 region: CASSGTSGRALGEQYF. The CDR3 nucleotides are TGTGCCAGCAGCGGGACTAGCGGGAGGGCCCTCGGCGAGCAGTACTTC.

This clone was counted between two and nine times. The J gene is TRBJ1-2, the V gene TRBV14, with 8 bases that match TRBD1. With V trimmed by 3 bases and J by 5 bases, 11 bases remained unmatched. CDR3 length: 16 residues. Per the germline V gene, CDR1 is SGHDN and CDR2 is FVKESK. The CDR3 spells CASSHKRTGPGYGYTF. The CDR3 region has the DNA TGTGCCAGCAGCCACAAAAGGACAGGGCCGGGATATGGCTACACCTTC.

The rearrangement uses TRBV7-8 and TRBJ1-2; 7 nucleotides align to TRBD1. Germline-derived CDR1 and CDR2 are SGHVS and FQNEAQ. The CDR3 consists of 13 residues. Trimming removed 0 bases from V and 7 bases from J; junction bases left unmatched: 2. The CDR3 sequence is CASSLANRGGYTF. CDR3 sequence (DNA): TGTGCCAGCAGCTTAGCCAACAGGGGTGGCTACACCTTC.

The rearrangement uses TRBV6-5 and TRBJ2-1, with D perhaps matching TRBD2 (6 bases). The V and J ends lost 8 bases and 6 bases respectively, with 20 bases between them. This CDR3 contains 15 residues. In germline, CDR1 is MNHEY, CDR2 SVGAGI. CDR3 amino acids: CASHLNGRSLNEQFF. The CDR3 bases are TGTGCCAGCCATCTAAACGGGAGATCGCTCAATGAGCAGTTCTTC.

The chain uses TRBV7-2 and TRBJ2-2, with 8 bases fitting TRBD2. The germline gives CDR1 SGHTA, CDR2 FQGNSA. The CDR3 contains 18 residues. J gave up 5 bases and V 1 base, and 12 bases lay outside the gene matches. The CDR3 protein is CASSLGGGAGGTTGELFF. The CDR3 DNA reads TGTGCCAGCAGCTTAGGGGGAGGGGCGGGAGGAACGACCGGGGAGCTGTTTTTT.

This clone was seen only once. This sequence joins TRBV19 and TRBJ2-1; 12 bases map to TRBD2. Trimming removed 3 bases from V and 5 bases from J; junction bases left unmatched: 11. The CDR3 runs 18 residues. The V gene's germline CDR1 is LNHDA and CDR2 SQIVND (reference sequence). This CDR3 reads CASSILAGGRRGNNEQFF. CDR3 DNA sequence: TGTGCCAGTAGTATTCTAGCGGGAGGGCGAAGGGGCAACAATGAGCAGTTCTTC. The full variable domain, with the rest looked up from reference TRBV19 and TRBJ2-1, is DGGITQSPKYLFRKEGQNVTLSCEQNLNHDAMYWYRQDPGQGLRLIYYSQIVNDFQKGDIAEGYSVSREKKESFPLTVTSAQKNPTAFYLCASSILAGGRRGNNEQFFGPGTRLTVL.

The J gene is TRBJ2-7, the V gene TRBV9; TRBD1 is a possible D gene (5 bases). CDR1 is SGDLS and CDR2 is YYNGEE in the germline V gene. The ends were cut back, 0 bases at V and 6 bases at J, with 13 bases in the middle. This CDR3 has 14 amino acids. CDR3 nucleotides: TGTGCCAGCAGCGTAGGAGCAGGGCTGGGCGAGCAGTACTTC. Translating it yields CASSVGAGLGEQYF.

V is TRBV6-5 and J is TRBJ2-7, with TRBD1 matching 10 bases. Germline-derived CDR1 and CDR2 are MNHEY and SVGAGI. This CDR3 contains 15 residues. V shed 2 bases, J shed 4 bases, and the junction held 5 bases outside the gene matches. This CDR3 is CASSYAGTGAYEQYF. The CDR3 DNA follows: TGTGCCAGCAGTTACGCCGGGACAGGGGCATACGAGCAGTACTTC.